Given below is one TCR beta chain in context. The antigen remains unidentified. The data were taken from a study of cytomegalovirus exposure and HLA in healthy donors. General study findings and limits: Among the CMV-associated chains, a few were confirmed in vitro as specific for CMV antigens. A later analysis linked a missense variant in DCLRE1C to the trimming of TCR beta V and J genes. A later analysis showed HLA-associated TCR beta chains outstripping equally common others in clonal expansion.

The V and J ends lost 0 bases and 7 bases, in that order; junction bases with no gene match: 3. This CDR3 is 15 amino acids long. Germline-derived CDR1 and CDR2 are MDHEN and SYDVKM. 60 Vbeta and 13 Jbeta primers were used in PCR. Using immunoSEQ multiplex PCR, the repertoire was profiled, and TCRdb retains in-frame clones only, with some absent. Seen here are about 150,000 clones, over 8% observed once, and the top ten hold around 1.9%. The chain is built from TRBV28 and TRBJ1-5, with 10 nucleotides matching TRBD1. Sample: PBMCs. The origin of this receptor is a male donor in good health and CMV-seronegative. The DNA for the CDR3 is TGTGCCAGCAGTTTATGGACAGGGGGCGGGCAGCCCCAGCATTTT. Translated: CASSLWTGGGQPQHF.